The source of this T cell receptor beta chain is a study of blood T cell repertoires in COVID-19 (dated by TCRdb to 2018 to 2021). Regarding the research as a whole: The collaborator samples originated in the United States, Italy and Spain and spanned the acute and convalescent phases of COVID-19. The prospective study material was composed of cDNA or gDNA derived from T cells, B-cell-depleted T cells, or PBMCs. Deeply sampled blood TCRbeta repertoires from subjects exposed to, actively infected with, or recovered from COVID-19 were included in the dataset. Samples came from the ongoing ImmuneRACE study (first 160 participants) plus 1,254 subjects from 6 global collaborators. Where HLA class I and class II types were available, the types were taken from metadata supplied by the sample provider, not from assay-based typing. A freely available public database, intended as a resource for researchers studying the immune response to SARS-CoV-2, is where the repertoires were released. Nearly every sample came with metadata listing a de-identified subject ID, COVID-19 status, age in years and sex. General conclusions and limits of the study: Clinical and demographic metadata were provided uncurated, with the amount varying by source and participant.

There are 15 amino acids in the CDR3, from cysteine to phenylalanine inclusive. Only the CDR3 part of the read is kept: 45 bases, read in frame from the first base. Reading the germline V gene gives CDR1 SGHRS and CDR2 YFSETQ. Trimming at the junction amounts to 0 bases on V and 6 bases on J, and the germline ends lie 14 bases apart. Whole blood was collected in K2EDTA tubes by collaborating institutions according to the institutions' own protocols. For TCRbeta analysis, collaborators shipped samples in one of three forms: frozen whole blood, isolated PBMCs, or DNA extracted from either of those sample types. The immunoSEQ Assay, a bias-controlled multiplex PCR, was used to amplify TCRbeta CDR3 regions from genomic DNA. In the original analysis: Nucleated cell counts per sample were estimated from amplification of reference gene primers within the assay. To quantify the absolute abundance of each unique TCRbeta CDR3 rearrangement, sequence reads were collapsed and filtered. For each sample, productive Simpson clonality was calculated as the square root of Simpson's diversity index over productive rearrangements. TCRdb obtained this table from immuneACCESS and retained in-frame rearrangements with V and J assigned. These tables miss some clones; where compared with another copy, unresolved V genes account for less than half of the shortfall, and the remainder is unexplained. V, J and clone size are those of that table, while D and trimming were read from the DNA. This sample gives tens of thousands of clones in total; around 85% of them show up just once. The ten largest clonotypes hold about 12% of the sample.

Points on this clone: The target of this receptor is not known. No much larger clonotype is one base removed from it; base qualities were not supplied.

This sequence originates from a human donor in a cohort sampled during active COVID-19. Sequenced material: peripheral blood. The chain is made from TRBV5-1 and TRBJ2-3, with TRBD1 tentatively as D gene (5 bases match). This receptor has the CDR3 CASSLDVRAVDTQYF. The DNA reads TGCGCCAGCAGCTTGGATGTCAGGGCCGTGGATACGCAGTATTTT.